The source of this T cell receptor beta chain is a study of CD8 T cells in Susac syndrome. Reverse transcription of about 0.45 to 1 ug RNA was performed with random hexamers. TCRdb recomputed calls from the immunoSEQ multiplex PCR reads with MiXCR, one row per CDR3 protein. The data contain about 23,000 distinct CDR3 sequences, just over 90% of them singletons. Germline CDR1 is LNHNV and CDR2 is YYDKDF (reference sequence). Losses at the gene ends were 5 bases for V and 5 bases for J; bases not matched to a gene: 7. The CDR3 contains 15 residues. Study-wide points: In total CD8+ repertoires, sixteen Susac-specific public clones were found, and CD8+ TEMRA repertoires had roughly five. Susac syndrome CD8+ repertoires were clonally expanded, most strongly in CD8+ TEMRA cells.

As to this clonotype: Its antigen is still unknown.

The TEMRA cells underwent FACS enrichment, while the CD8+ and CD4+ T cells underwent negative isolation. The chain joins TRBV15 to TRBJ2-1; TRBD1 matches 9 bases. The source is a human donor with Susac syndrome. Sequencing input: CD8+ T cells from PBMCs. CDR3 coding DNA: TGTGCCACCAGCCGAGGACAGGGGATGCACAATGAGCAGTTCTTC. Amino acids: CATSRGQGMHNEQFF.